The sequence of this T cell receptor (beta chain) was determined in a study of control samples from healthy donors and cancer patients. The V and J ends lost 5 bases and 0 bases respectively, with 14 bases between them. The germline CDR1 and CDR2 sequences are SGHNT and YENEEA. The length of the CDR3 is 15 residues. Using immunoSEQ multiplex PCR, the repertoire was profiled, and TCRdb retains in-frame clones only, with some absent. The sample includes about 15,000 clones, about nine tenths seen only once; the top ten take about 9.9%. Material for sequencing was PBMCs. The TCR originated in a woman between 65 and 79 years old with colorectal cancer. V usage is TRBV11-3 and J usage is TRBJ2-7, with a tentative D call TRBD2 (6 bases). CDR3 residues: CASSLGTSSSYEQYF. The CDR3 DNA is TGTGCCAGCAGCCTCGGGACTTCCAGCTCCTACGAGCAGTACTTC.